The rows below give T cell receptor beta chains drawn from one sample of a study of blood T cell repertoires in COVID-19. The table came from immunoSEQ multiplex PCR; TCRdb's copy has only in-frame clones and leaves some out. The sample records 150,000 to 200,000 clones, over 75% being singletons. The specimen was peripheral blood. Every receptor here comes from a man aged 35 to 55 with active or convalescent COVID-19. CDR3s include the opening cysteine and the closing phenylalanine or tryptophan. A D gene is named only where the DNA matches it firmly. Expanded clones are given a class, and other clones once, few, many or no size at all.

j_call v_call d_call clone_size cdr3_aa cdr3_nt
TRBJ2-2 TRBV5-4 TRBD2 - CASSLPLAGGGEELFF TGTGCCAGCAGCTTACCCCTAGCGGGGGGTGGGGAGGAGCTGTTTTTT
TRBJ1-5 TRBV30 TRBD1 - CAWSPGGSNQPQHF TGTGCCTGGAGTCCAGGGGGTAGCAATCAGCCCCAGCATTTT
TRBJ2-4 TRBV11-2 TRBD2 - CASSIGTSAGIQYF TGTGCCAGCAGCATAGGGACTAGCGCCGGCATTCAGTACTTC
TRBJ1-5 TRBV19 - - CASSIGGLGQPQHF TGTGCCAGTAGTATAGGAGGGTTGGGGCAGCCCCAGCATTTT
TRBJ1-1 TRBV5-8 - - CASRREGTLTEAFF TGTGCCAGCAGGCGCGAAGGGACACTTACTGAAGCTTTCTTT
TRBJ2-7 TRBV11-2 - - CASSPWGGGEQYF TGTGCCAGCAGCCCCTGGGGAGGAGGCGAGCAGTACTTC
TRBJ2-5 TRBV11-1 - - CASSLRTAKHQETQYF TGTGCCAGCAGCCTGAGGACAGCAAAGCATCAAGAGACCCAGTACTTC
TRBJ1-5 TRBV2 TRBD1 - CASTHNSAAGGQPQHF TGTGCCTCTACTCACAATTCAGCGGCAGGGGGTCAGCCCCAGCATTTT
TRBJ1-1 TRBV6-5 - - CASTGQPSNTEAFF TGTGCCAGCACCGGACAGCCATCGAACACTGAAGCTTTCTTT
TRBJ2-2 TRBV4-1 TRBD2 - CASSQPGTSGVTGELFF TGCGCCAGCAGCCAGCCCGGGACTAGCGGCGTCACCGGGGAGCTGTTTTTT
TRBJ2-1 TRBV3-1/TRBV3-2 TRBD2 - CASSPTLSGAFNEQFF TGTGCCAGCAGCCCCACGTTGAGCGGGGCTTTCAATGAGCAGTTCTTC
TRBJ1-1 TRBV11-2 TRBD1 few CASSLGTGIEAFF TGTGCCAGCAGCCTAGGGACAGGGATTGAAGCTTTCTTT
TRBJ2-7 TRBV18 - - CASSPSRETGQYF TGTGCCAGCTCACCAAGCAGGGAGACAGGGCAGTACTTC
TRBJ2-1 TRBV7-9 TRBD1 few CASSLPGTALNEQFF TGTGCCAGCAGCTTACCCGGGACAGCGTTGAATGAGCAGTTCTTC
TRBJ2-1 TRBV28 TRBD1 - CASSLTGGLGNEQFF TGTGCCAGCAGTTTGACAGGGGGCCTAGGGAATGAGCAGTTCTTC
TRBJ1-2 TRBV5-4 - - CASSLEGVGYGYTF TGTGCCAGCAGCTTGGAGGGGGTTGGCTATGGCTACACCTTC
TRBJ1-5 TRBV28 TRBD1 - CASSFAGGAGQPQHF TGTGCCAGCAGTTTCGCAGGGGGCGCCGGACAGCCCCAGCATTTT
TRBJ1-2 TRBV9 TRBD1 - CASSRGTGAYGYTF TGTGCCAGCAGCCGGGGGACAGGGGCCTATGGCTACACCTTC
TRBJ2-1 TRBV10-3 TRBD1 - CAISRGQGALNEQFF TGTGCCATCAGCCGGGGGCAGGGGGCGCTTAATGAGCAGTTCTTC
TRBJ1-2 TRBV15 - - CATSRDEQVANYGYTF TGTGCCACCAGCAGAGATGAACAGGTGGCTAACTATGGCTACACCTTC
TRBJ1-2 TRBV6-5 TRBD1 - CASSSITQGAGGYTF TGTGCCAGCAGTTCCATTACACAGGGGGCCGGTGGCTACACCTTC
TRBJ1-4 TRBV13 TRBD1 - CASRRQGATNEKLFF TGTGCCAGCAGAAGACAGGGGGCAACTAATGAAAAACTGTTTTTT